One TCR beta chain is described in this entry. This clonotype was seen many times. Its antigen remains undetermined. The sample holds no much larger clone one base away, and base qualities are not on file. Ficoll-Paque density gradient centrifugation was used to isolate PBMCs. The sample was run on an Illumina NovaSeq 6000. TCRalpha and TCRbeta cDNA libraries were constructed by 5'RACE with constant-segment primers, with sample barcodes and unique molecular identifiers being introduced. RNA was extracted from every sample with Trizol reagent. Amplification of the libraries took two PCR steps, and the second step added a second sample barcode plus Illumina TruSeq adapters. Sequencing of libraries was performed on an Illumina NovaSeq with 2 x 150 bp paired-end reads. The authors processed their data as follows. With migec v1.2.7, reads were demultiplexed and then collapsed into UMI-guided consensus sequences. With mixcr v2.1.11, UMI consensuses were aligned to TRA and TRB V and J templates and assembled into clonotypes. Expanded or contracted clonotypes were those called significant by both edgeR and NoisET, with noise models trained on biological replicates. For edgeR calls, the cutoffs were a false discovery rate-adjusted p below 0.01 and a log2 fold-change threshold of 1. PCA with hierarchical clustering of max-normalized trajectories of the 1000 most abundant clonotypes was used as exploratory dynamics analysis. Separately sequenced CD4+ and CD8+ repertoires were used to assign the CD4 or CD8 phenotype of responding clones. TCRdb itself trimmed the public reads at Q25 with fastp, ran MiXCR and retained productive beta chains. Rows matching on CDR3 protein sequence are summarized as one entry with the most common DNA and genes. TCRdb's processing, not the authors' own work, is the source of the V and J calls. The sample includes about 320,000 distinct CDR3 sequences, with 13% to 15% observed a single time. The ten largest clonotypes hold around 20% of the sample.

For CDR1 and CDR2, the germline V gene lists MNHNS and SASEGT. Including cysteine and valine, the CDR3 has 13 amino acids. Only the CDR3 DNA stays, 39 bases, in frame from base 1. At the junction V is shortened by 7 bases and J by 2 bases, with 12 bases in between. The data were taken from a study of T-cell memory formation after mild COVID-19 (dated by TCRdb to about 2021). For the study in its entirety: Most TCR sequence clusters were specific to one of the two donors. T-cell clones expanding and contracting after mild COVID-19 in a couple of donors were tracked by longitudinal TCRalpha and TCRbeta repertoire sequencing. The cohort comprised two young, previously healthy adult volunteers, one female and one male. The full study reports these points: Contracting CD4+ clones were found mainly in CM and EM memory subsets, while CD8+ clones were enriched in EMRA. Some responding clones were detected in pre-infection memory, suggesting pre-existing cross-reactive memory T cells joined the SARS-CoV-2 response. The study included only two mild cases, and larger cohorts that include severe cases with pre-infection samples were judged to be necessary. Whether the second-wave clones peaking on day 37 were SARS-CoV-2 specific was not confirmed. Balanced CD4/CD8 phenotypes were observed for clones contracting from day 15 to 85, whereas a bias towards CD4+ was observed for a second wave of clones expanding from day 15 to 37.

This clonotype was sampled from a man between 18 and 29 years old who had mild COVID-19 (a few samples of this study predate the infection). The sample titles of this study are shuffled in the database, so cell type and time point are left out; the donor was told from shared clones. The rearrangement joined TRBV6-1 to TRBJ2-7; the D gene assignment is ambiguous. Sequencing input: PBMCs or a T cell subset sorted from them (not recorded which). The sequence in DNA is TGTGCCAGCAACAGCCCGGCCACCTACGAGCAGTACGTC. This yields the protein CASNSPATYEQYV.